Reported below is one TCR beta chain. What it binds is unknown. This CDR3 contains 14 residues. Trimming at V came to 2 bases and at J to 2 bases, leaving 0 bases not matched to a gene. Germline values: CDR1 MRHNA, CDR2 SNTAGT. This sample was taken from a study of response to subunit inactivated influenza vaccine. Study-level findings and limits: Researchers suggested that each seasonal influenza vaccination recruits few new T cells.

TCRdb fed the RT-PCR reads into MiXCR, producing one record per CDR3 protein. The sample has about 180,000 distinct CDR3 sequences; around a tenth are singletons. The sequence was obtained from a man in his fifties who received an inactivated influenza vaccine. This chain links TRBV6-4 with TRBJ1-3, with TRBD1 matching over 7 bases. This specimen was non-naive T cells sorted from PBMCs, taken on the day of vaccination. The CDR3 loop is CASSDGQAGNTIYF. Here the CDR3 DNA reads TGTGCCAGCAGTGACGGACAGGCTGGAAACACCATATATTTT.